These T cell receptor beta chains were read from a single sample in a study of naive and memory T cell subsets. MiXCR was run by TCRdb on the UMI-ligation and nested PCR reads, yielding one entry per CDR3 protein. The sample includes about 26,000 distinct CDR3 sequences, about 5.2% of them seen just once. Sequenced sample: blood. These TCRs come from an adult in good health. Each CDR3 is given with its conserved first and last residue. A D gene is named only where the DNA matches it firmly. Clone size is stated in some rows and not others, as once, few, many or a class when expanded.

CDR3 DNA | CDR3 protein | J gene | D gene | clone size | V gene
TGCGCCAGCAGCATACAGGACCCGAACACCGGGGAGCTGTTTTTT | CASSIQDPNTGELFF | TRBJ2-2 | . | few | TRBV5-1
TGTGCCAGCAGCTTAGGAAGACAGGGATACTATGGCTACACCTTC | CASSLGRQGYYGYTF | TRBJ1-2 | TRBD1 | . | TRBV13
TGTGCCAGTAAAGGGGCTAGCGGGATGGATGAGCAGTTCTTC | CASKGASGMDEQFF | TRBJ2-1 | TRBD2 | . | TRBV27
TGCGCCAGCAGCTACCGGGACAGGGGGTACGAGCAGTACTTC | CASSYRDRGYEQYF | TRBJ2-7 | TRBD1 | many | TRBV4-3
TGCAGCGTCGTCCCCATCTCTGGTCAGTTCTTC | CSVVPISGQFF | TRBJ2-1 | . | few | TRBV29-1
TGTGCCAGCAGAGAAGACAGGCGGGACACTGAAGCTTTCTTT | CASREDRRDTEAFF | TRBJ1-1 | . | many | TRBV12-3/TRBV12-4
TGCGCCAGCACCCCTCGCGGGAGGGCCTACAATGAGCAGTTCTTC | CASTPRGRAYNEQFF | TRBJ2-1 | TRBD2 | few | TRBV4-1
TGCGCCAGCAGCTCGGCGGGAGCGAACACCGGGGAGCTGTTTTTT | CASSSAGANTGELFF | TRBJ2-2 | TRBD2 | few | TRBV5-1
TGTGCCAGCAGTTTAGGAGCGGGACCCGGGGAGCTGTTTTTT | CASSLGAGPGELFF | TRBJ2-2 | TRBD2 | . | TRBV27
TGTGCCAGCAGTTTATCTATACGGGCCCACATCGGGGAGCTGTTTTTT | CASSLSIRAHIGELFF | TRBJ2-2 | . | many | TRBV28
TGTGCCAGCGGGCCGGCTCTAGATACGCAGTATTTT | CASGPALDTQYF | TRBJ2-3 | . | many | TRBV6-5
TGTGCCAGCAGTTTGCCCTCACCCCCCCTCCTCGATAGCTCTGGGGCCAACGTCCTGACTTTC | CASSLPSPPLLDSSGANVLTF | TRBJ2-6 | . | few | TRBV28
TGCGCCAGCAGCTTGAAGGCCAGGACGAACACTGAAGCTTTCTTT | CASSLKARTNTEAFF | TRBJ1-1 | . | many | TRBV5-1
TGTGCCAGCAGCCTAGACCTAAATCCGGGACTAGCGGGAGATGAGCAGTTCTTC | CASSLDLNPGLAGDEQFF | TRBJ2-1 | TRBD2 | . | TRBV7-9
TGCAGTGCTATACAGGGGCATGGCTACACCTTC | CSAIQGHGYTF | TRBJ1-2 | TRBD1 | many | TRBV20-1
TGTGCCAGCAGTCGCACAACAGGGGCATTTAATGTAAAACTGTTTTTT | CASSRTTGAFNVKLFF | TRBJ1-4 | TRBD1 | many | TRBV28
TGTGCCAGCAGCCCCGGAGGGACAGGGGACGAAAAACTGTTTTTT | CASSPGGTGDEKLFF | TRBJ1-4 | TRBD1 | . | TRBV5-5
TGTGCCACCAGCAGGTCGCGAGGGACTTTCGGGTACGAGCAGTACTTC | CATSRSRGTFGYEQYF | TRBJ2-7 | . | many | TRBV15
TGCAGTGCCCCCACCGGGAGGGGGCAATATGGCTACACCTTC | CSAPTGRGQYGYTF | TRBJ1-2 | TRBD1 | . | TRBV20-1
TGCAGCGTTCCCCGCCCGTTCGGTAAAGGCTGGACTGAAGCTTTCTTT | CSVPRPFGKGWTEAFF | TRBJ1-1 | . | many | TRBV29-1
TGTGCCAGCAGTTTAGAGGGGCTAGCCAAAAACATTCAGTACTTC | CASSLEGLAKNIQYF | TRBJ2-4 | . | few | TRBV12-3/TRBV12-4
TGTGCCAGCAGTGCCCCGGGCTCATACCACTATGGCTACACCTTC | CASSAPGSYHYGYTF | TRBJ1-2 | . | many | TRBV12-3/TRBV12-4
TGTGCTTGGTCCCAGGATAGCAATCAGCCCCAGCATTTT | CAWSQDSNQPQHF | TRBJ1-5 | . | . | TRBV30
TGTGCCAGCTCACCTTCCGCGCTAGCGGGAGGAAACGAGCAGTACTTC | CASSPSALAGGNEQYF | TRBJ2-7 | TRBD2 | many | TRBV18
TGTGCCAGCAGGTGGGACCGAAGGAGGGTTGACTATGGCTACACCTTC | CASRWDRRRVDYGYTF | TRBJ1-2 | . | . | TRBV28
TGTGCCAGTACCTCAACCGGGACAGGAGACAATGAGCAGTTCTTC | CASTSTGTGDNEQFF | TRBJ2-1 | TRBD1 | many | TRBV19
TGTGCCAGCAGTTTCAGGGGCAACGGCTACACCTTC | CASSFRGNGYTF | TRBJ1-2 | . | few | TRBV12-3/TRBV12-4
TGTGCCAGCAGCCCTATCCGGACTAGCGGTAGAGGGGTCGGCACAGATACGCAGTATTTT | CASSPIRTSGRGVGTDTQYF | TRBJ2-3 | TRBD2 | many | TRBV7-2
TGTGCCAGCAGCTTAGGGCTAGCGGGAGCTTACGAGCAGTACTTC | CASSLGLAGAYEQYF | TRBJ2-7 | TRBD2 | medium-sized | TRBV11-1
TGCAGCGTGAACAGGGACCTGAACACTGAAGCTTTCTTT | CSVNRDLNTEAFF | TRBJ1-1 | . | many | TRBV29-1
TGTGCCAGCAGTTTGGGAGGGGTCCCAGATACGCAGTATTTT | CASSLGGVPDTQYF | TRBJ2-3 | TRBD2 | many | TRBV12-3/TRBV12-4
TGTGCCAGCTCCCTAGCGGGAGACTACAATGAGCAGTTCTTC | CASSLAGDYNEQFF | TRBJ2-1 | TRBD2 | many | TRBV18
TGTGCCAGCAGATTGACAGGAGTCACTGAAGCTTTCTTT | CASRLTGVTEAFF | TRBJ1-1 | . | many | TRBV6-6
TGTGCCAGTAGCCCCCAAAACCGACGGTCCTACAATGAGCAGTTCTTC | CASSPQNRRSYNEQFF | TRBJ2-1 | . | . | TRBV19
TGTGCCTGGAGCCACTACGGCAATGAGCAGTTCTTC | CAWSHYGNEQFF | TRBJ2-1 | . | . | TRBV30
TGTGCCAGCAGCCACGACCCTCTACTAGCGGGAGGGAACACCGGGGAGCTGTTTTTT | CASSHDPLLAGGNTGELFF | TRBJ2-2 | TRBD2 | many | TRBV3-1
TGTGCCAGCAGCTTAGCGGCTAGCCGTGGCGAGCAGTACTTC | CASSLAASRGEQYF | TRBJ2-7 | . | medium-sized | TRBV7-2
TGTGCCAGCAGCCAATCCGGCAGGGGGCATGAGACCCAGTACTTC | CASSQSGRGHETQYF | TRBJ2-5 | TRBD1 | many | TRBV16
TGCAGCCTGACTAGGGGGGAGGATACGCAGTATTTT | CSLTRGEDTQYF | TRBJ2-3 | . | many | TRBV20-1
TGTGCCAGCAGCCAAGACTTTATAGCGTCAGGGCAACAGTACTTC | CASSQDFIASGQQYF | TRBJ2-7 | . | many | TRBV3-1
TGTGCCTGGAGAAAAGGGACAGTTGAAGCTTTCTTT | CAWRKGTVEAFF | TRBJ1-1 | TRBD1 | many | TRBV30
TGTGCCAGCAGCTTTGGCGGGAGGGCCTCAGAGACCCAGTACTTC | CASSFGGRASETQYF | TRBJ2-5 | TRBD2 | many | TRBV7-2
TGTGCCAGCAGTGAAGGGACAGGGAAGGGAGGCACTGAAGCTTTCTTT | CASSEGTGKGGTEAFF | TRBJ1-1 | TRBD1 | many | TRBV2
TGCAGTGCTAAGGAGGGGGGAGGCTACACCTTC | CSAKEGGGYTF | TRBJ1-2 | . | medium-sized | TRBV20-1
TGTGCCAGCAGTTACCGGGGACAGGGGGCCACTGAAGCTTTCTTT | CASSYRGQGATEAFF | TRBJ1-1 | TRBD1 | . | TRBV6-2/TRBV6-3
TGTGCCAGCGGACAGGGGAATGAGCAGTTCTTC | CASGQGNEQFF | TRBJ2-1 | TRBD1 | many | TRBV6-5
TGTGCCAGCCGACAGGATTTTATCTATGGCTACACCTTC | CASRQDFIYGYTF | TRBJ1-2 | . | many | TRBV6-2/TRBV6-3
TGTGCCACCTCTCATGGGACAGGGGATTTGGACGAGCAGTACTTC | CATSHGTGDLDEQYF | TRBJ2-7 | TRBD1 | many | TRBV15
TGTGCCAGCAGCTTAACACCGACAGGATCTAGCTCCTACGAGCAGTACTTC | CASSLTPTGSSSYEQYF | TRBJ2-7 | . | few | TRBV7-2
TGTGCCAGCAGCTTTGTAACAGATGAGCAGTTCTTC | CASSFVTDEQFF | TRBJ2-1 | . | many | TRBV7-9
TGTGCCAGCAGCCAAATCGGGGGCGAGGGCTACACCTTC | CASSQIGGEGYTF | TRBJ1-2 | . | many | TRBV3-1
TGTGCCAGCAGCCCCGGGACAGGGGGGATGGCCAACGTCCTGACTTTC | CASSPGTGGMANVLTF | TRBJ2-6 | TRBD1 | many | TRBV7-8
TGTGCCAGCACCCTATATGGGACTAGCGGCTACAATGAGCAGTTCTTC | CASTLYGTSGYNEQFF | TRBJ2-1 | TRBD2 | many | TRBV6-5
TGTGCCAGCAGCTTAGTTGACCCACGTTATGGCTACACCTTC | CASSLVDPRYGYTF | TRBJ1-2 | . | many | TRBV7-9
TGTGCCAGCAGTTCCCCTCTAGTAGCCAAAAACATTCAGTACTTC | CASSSPLVAKNIQYF | TRBJ2-4 | . | few | TRBV27
TGTGCCAGCAGGATTAGCGGGAGGGCCAGAGAGACCCAGTACTTC | CASRISGRARETQYF | TRBJ2-5 | TRBD2 | few | TRBV6-2/TRBV6-3
TGCAGCGTTGAAGGGGAGGGTTTAAACACTGAAGCTTTCTTT | CSVEGEGLNTEAFF | TRBJ1-1 | . | many | TRBV29-1
TGTGCCAGCAACCCCTTGGGTAGCAATCAGCCCCAGCATTTT | CASNPLGSNQPQHF | TRBJ1-5 | . | many | TRBV6-2/TRBV6-3
TGCAGTGCTAGAGATATCCAGGCCAGCCCAACCTACGAGCAGTACTTC | CSARDIQASPTYEQYF | TRBJ2-7 | . | . | TRBV20-1
TGCAGTGCTAATCCGGGGAGGGCCTTAGGTGAGCAGTTCTTC | CSANPGRALGEQFF | TRBJ2-1 | TRBD2 | many | TRBV20-1